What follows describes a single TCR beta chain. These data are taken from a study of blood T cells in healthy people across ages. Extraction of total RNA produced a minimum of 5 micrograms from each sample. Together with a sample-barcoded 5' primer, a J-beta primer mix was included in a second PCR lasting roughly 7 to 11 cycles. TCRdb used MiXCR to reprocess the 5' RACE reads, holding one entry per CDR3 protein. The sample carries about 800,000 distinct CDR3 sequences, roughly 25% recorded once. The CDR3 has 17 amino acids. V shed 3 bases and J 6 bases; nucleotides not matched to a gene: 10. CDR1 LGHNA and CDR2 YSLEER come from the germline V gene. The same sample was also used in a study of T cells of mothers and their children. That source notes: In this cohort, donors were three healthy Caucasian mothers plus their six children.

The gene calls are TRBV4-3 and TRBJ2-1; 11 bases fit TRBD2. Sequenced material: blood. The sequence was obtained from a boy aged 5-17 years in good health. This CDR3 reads CASSHAPLAGGPNEQFF. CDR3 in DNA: TGCGCCAGCAGCCACGCACCATTAGCGGGAGGGCCCAATGAGCAGTTCTTC.